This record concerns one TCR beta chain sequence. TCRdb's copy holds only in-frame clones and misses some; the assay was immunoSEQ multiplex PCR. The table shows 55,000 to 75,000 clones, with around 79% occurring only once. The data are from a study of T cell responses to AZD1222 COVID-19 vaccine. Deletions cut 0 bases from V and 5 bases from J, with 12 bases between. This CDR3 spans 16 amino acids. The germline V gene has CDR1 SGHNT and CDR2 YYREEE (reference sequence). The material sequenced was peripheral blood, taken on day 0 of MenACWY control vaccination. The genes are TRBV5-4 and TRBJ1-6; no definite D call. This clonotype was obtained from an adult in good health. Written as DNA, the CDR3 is TGTGCCAGCAGCTTGGATCGGACCCCTAATAATTCACCCCTCCACTTT. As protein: CASSLDRTPNNSPLHF.